Shown below are 5 T cell receptor beta chains from a single sample sequenced in a study of OX40 agonist ivuxolimab in advanced cancers. Produced via immunoSEQ multiplex PCR; TCRdb's table is partial and in-frame only. The sample carries about 67,000 clones, 87% recorded once. The material sequenced was CD4+ or CD8+ T cells sorted from blood, taken in a trial of the OX40 agonist ivuxolimab. The receptors were sampled from an adult with an advanced solid tumor such as melanoma, head and neck, liver or kidney cancer.

The chain links TRBV27 to TRBJ2-3; possibly TRBD1 for D (5 bases). The CDR3 loop spans 15 amino acids. Germline CDR1 and CDR2: MNHEY and SMNVEV (reference sequence). V was pared by 0 bases and J by 1 base, with 8 bases between. The CDR3 is CASSLSIGGTDTQYF. CDR3 sequence (DNA): TGTGCCAGCAGTTTATCGATAGGGGGCACAGATACGCAGTATTTT.

The J gene is TRBJ2-7, the V gene TRBV11-1; no clear D. Germline-derived CDR1 and CDR2 are SGHAT and FQDESV (reference sequence). V shed 4 bases and J shed 2 bases, with 12 bases lying between them. The CDR3 spans 14 residues. The CDR3 nucleotides read TGTGCCAGCAGCTCCATGGGTGTCACCTACGAGCAGTACTTC. Its translation is CASSSMGVTYEQYF. Using reference TRBV11-1 and TRBJ2-7 for the parts outside the CDR3, the full variable domain is EAEVAQSPRYKITEKSQAVAFWCDPISGHATLYWYRQILGQGPELLVQFQDESVVDDSQLPKDRFSAERLKGVDSTLKIQPAELGDSAMYLCASSSMGVTYEQYFGPGTRLTVT.

The V gene is TRBV19, the J gene TRBJ1-2; D remains ambiguous. From germline, CDR1 is LNHDA and CDR2 SQIVND (reference sequence). The CDR3 has 13 amino acids. V dropped 5 bases and J dropped 4 bases, with 11 bases sitting between them. CDR3 residues: CASSPTGTYGYTF. CDR3 sequence (DNA): TGTGCCAGTAGTCCTACCGGCACCTATGGCTACACCTTC.

The genes are TRBV5-4 and TRBJ1-2; 7 bases match TRBD1. The CDR3 has 14 residues. Trimming cost V 2 bases and J 6 bases; bases outside gene matches: 7. Per the germline V gene, CDR1 is SGHNT and CDR2 is YYREEE (reference sequence). The DNA for the CDR3 is TGTGCCAGCAGCTTCCGGACAGGCTTCCATGGCTACACCTTC. Translated, it gives CASSFRTGFHGYTF.

The chain has TRBV5-1 and TRBJ1-1; 9 bases agree with TRBD1. The CDR3 is 14 amino acids. The trim removed 3 bases at V and 1 base at J, leaving 1 base unmatched. Germline V gene data show CDR1 as SGHRS and CDR2 as YFSETQ. The chain's CDR3 is CASSWGQGNTEAFF. CDR3 sequence (DNA): TGCGCCAGCAGCTGGGGACAGGGGAACACTGAAGCTTTCTTT. Combining the CDR3 with reference TRBV5-1 and TRBJ1-1 gives the whole variable domain KAGVTQTPRYLIKTRGQQVTLSCSPISGHRSVSWYQQTPGQGLQFLFEYFSETQRNKGNFPGRFSGRQFSNSRSEMNVSTLELGDSALYLCASSWGQGNTEAFFGQGTRLTVV.